These 10 T cell receptor beta chains originate from one sample sequenced in a study of CD8 T cells in ankylosing spondylitis. Antigens of these TCRs are unknown. TCRdb used MiXCR to reprocess the 5' RACE reads, holding one entry per CDR3 protein. The repertoire holds about 500,000 distinct CDR3 sequences, approximately 11% seen once, with 6.5% to 7% in the top ten. Study-wide results and limits: A motif in TCR beta, a set of eight highly homologous variants, appeared characteristic of ankylosing spondylitis blood.

The specimen was blood, either unsorted or a sorted T cell fraction (not recorded which). The receptors come from a male donor with ankylosing spondylitis.

This clonotype was detected a few times. The chain links TRBV20-1 to TRBJ2-7; a weak D match, TRBD2 (6 bases). The CDR3 has 13 residues. Looked up from germline, CDR1 is DFQATT and CDR2 is SNEGSKA (reference sequence). V shed 2 bases and J shed 4 bases, with 12 bases lying between them. The CDR3 region is CSARKTGVYEQYF. In DNA form, the CDR3 reads TGCAGTGCTAGAAAAACGGGGGTTTACGAGCAGTACTTC.

This clonotype came up a few times. The J gene is TRBJ2-7, the V gene TRBV14, with D perhaps TRBD1 (6 bases). CDR1 and CDR2 from the germline V gene are SGHDN and FVKESK. Deletions cut 6 bases from V and 6 bases from J, with 15 bases between. CDR3 length: 13 residues. CDR3 sequence (DNA): TGTGCCAGCAGAGAATCGGGACAAGCCGAGCAGTACTTC. Translated, it gives CASRESGQAEQYF.

A few counts support this clonotype. This sequence joins TRBV11-1 and TRBJ2-3, with 7 bases identical to TRBD2. V was pared by 5 bases and J by 3 bases, with 26 bases of the junction left unmatched. The CDR3 extends over 21 amino acids. CDR1 is SGHAT and CDR2 is FQDESV in the germline V gene (reference sequence). CDR3 region: CASSPVVGGSAGMVMTDTQYF. Written as DNA, the CDR3 is TGTGCCAGCAGCCCCGTAGTAGGCGGTTCAGCGGGGATGGTGATGACAGATACGCAGTATTTT.

This clonotype has only a few counts. The V and J genes are TRBV5-1 and TRBJ1-2, with D possibly TRBD1 on 6 matching bases. The CDR3 is 13 amino acids. V was clipped by 4 bases and J by 7 bases, with 14 bases between them. The germline V gene has CDR1 SGHRS and CDR2 YFSETQ. CDR3 bases: TGCGCCAGCAGCCTCCAGGGGATGGGTGGCTACACCTTC. Amino acids: CASSLQGMGGYTF.

This clonotype was found a few times. This chain joins TRBV29-1 and TRBJ2-3; the match to TRBD1 covers 7 bases. CDR3 length equals 14 residues. CDR1 is SQVTM and CDR2 is ANQGSEA in the germline V gene. The V gene end was trimmed by 1 base and the J gene end by 5 bases; junction bases not matched to a gene: 6. CDR3 amino acids: CSVEARGKVDTQYF. CDR3 sequence (DNA): TGCAGCGTTGAAGCCAGGGGGAAAGTAGATACGCAGTATTTT.

The chain couples TRBV12-3 or TRBV12-4 to TRBJ1-4; 8 nucleotides align to TRBD1. With V trimmed by 6 bases and J by 5 bases, 14 bases remained unmatched. The CDR3 contains 17 residues. As DNA, the CDR3 is TGTGCCAGCAGGACGGACAGGGCCCTTCTTCAAAATGAAAAACTGTTTTTT. It yields the protein CASRTDRALLQNEKLFF.

The J gene is TRBJ2-1, the V gene TRBV20-1; D is unresolved. The CDR3 runs 13 residues. The germline V gene has CDR1 DFQATT and CDR2 SNEGSKA (reference sequence). Trimming pared 3 bases from V and 3 bases from J, leaving 9 bases between. CDR3 coding DNA: TGCAGTGCTAGTGTTTACGGCTACAATGAGCAGTTCTTC. It yields the protein CSASVYGYNEQFF.

This clonotype was detected a few times. The V call is TRBV7-9, the J call TRBJ2-7; TRBD2 agrees at 10 bases. CDR3 length equals 16 residues. The trim removed 0 bases at V and 4 bases at J, leaving 6 bases unmatched. Germline assignment: CDR1 SEHNR and CDR2 FQNEAQ (reference sequence). CDR3 coding DNA: TGTGCCAGCAGCTTAGCGCGCGCTAGCGGGAGATACGAGCAGTACTTC. Its translation: CASSLARASGRYEQYF.

The V and J genes are TRBV13 and TRBJ2-2, with D possibly being TRBD1 (7 bases). CDR3 length: 17 amino acids. Trimming removed 4 bases at V and 3 bases at J, with 18 bases between. The germline CDR1 and CDR2 sequences are PRHDT and FYEKMQ (reference sequence). For the CDR3, the DNA is TGTGCCAGCAGCTCCAAAATCGGGGGACAGTACACCGGGGAGCTGTTTTTT. Amino acid sequence: CASSSKIGGQYTGELFF.

This clonotype was picked up a small number of times. This chain joins TRBV3-1 and TRBJ1-3; D is ambiguous. The CDR3 has 14 amino acids. V lost 4 bases and J 0 bases, leaving 7 bases between the germline ends. The germline V gene encodes CDR1 LGHDT and CDR2 YNNKEL (reference sequence). Here the CDR3 reads CASSRGISGNTIYF. CDR3 nucleotide sequence: TGTGCCAGCAGCCGAGGGATCTCTGGAAACACCATATATTTT.